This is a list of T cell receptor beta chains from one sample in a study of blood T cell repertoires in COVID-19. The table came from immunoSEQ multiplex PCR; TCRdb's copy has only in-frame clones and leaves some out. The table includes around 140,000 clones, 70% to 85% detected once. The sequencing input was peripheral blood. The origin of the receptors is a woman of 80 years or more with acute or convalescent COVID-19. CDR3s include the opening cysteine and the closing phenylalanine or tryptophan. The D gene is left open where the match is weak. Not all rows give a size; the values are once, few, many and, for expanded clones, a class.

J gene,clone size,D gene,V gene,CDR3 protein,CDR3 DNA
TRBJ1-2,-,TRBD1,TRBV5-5,CASSLGMSRTGRALGYTF,TGTGCCAGCAGCTTGGGGATGTCCCGGACAGGGAGGGCTCTCGGCTACACCTTC
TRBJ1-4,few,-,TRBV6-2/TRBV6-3,CASSYSIGQAPFF,TGTGCCAGCAGTTACTCGATTGGGCAGGCGCCGTTTTTT
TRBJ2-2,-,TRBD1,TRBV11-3,CASRQGAADGELFF,TGTGCCAGCAGGCAGGGGGCGGCGGACGGGGAGCTGTTTTTT
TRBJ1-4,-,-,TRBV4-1,CASSQPGHVNEKLFF,TGCGCCAGCAGCCAACCGGGACACGTTAATGAAAAACTGTTTTTT
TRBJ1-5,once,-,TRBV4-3,CASSQVADGRPQHF,TGCGCCAGCAGCCAAGTAGCCGACGGCCGGCCCCAGCATTTT
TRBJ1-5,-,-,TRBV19,CASSEARGNQPQHF,TGTGCCAGTAGCGAGGCCCGTGGCAATCAGCCCCAGCATTTT
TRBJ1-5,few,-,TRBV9,CASSVGQDNQPQHF,TGTGCCAGCAGCGTAGGACAGGACAATCAGCCCCAGCATTTT
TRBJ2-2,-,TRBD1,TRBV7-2,CASSSAYGTGGVTGELFF,TGTGCCAGCAGCTCTGCCTATGGGACAGGGGGTGTCACCGGGGAGCTGTTTTTT
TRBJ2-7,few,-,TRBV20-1,CSARADSEQYF,TGCAGTGCTAGAGCGGACAGTGAGCAGTACTTC
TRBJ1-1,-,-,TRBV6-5,CASSYGGWPAEAFF,TGTGCCAGCAGTTACGGAGGGTGGCCGGCTGAAGCTTTCTTT
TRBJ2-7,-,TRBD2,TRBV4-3,CASSRLAGGGPYEQYF,TGCGCCAGCAGCCGCCTAGCGGGGGGAGGGCCCTACGAGCAGTACTTC
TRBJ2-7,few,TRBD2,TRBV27,CASSLLTSGPYEQYF,TGTGCCAGCAGTTTATTAACTAGCGGGCCCTACGAGCAGTACTTC
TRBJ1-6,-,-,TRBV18,CASTGSYNSPLHF,TGTGCCAGCACAGGTTCTTATAATTCACCCCTCCACTTT
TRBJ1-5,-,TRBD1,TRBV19,CASSIGTGVNQPQHF,TGTGCCAGTAGTATAGGGACAGGCGTCAATCAGCCCCAGCATTTT
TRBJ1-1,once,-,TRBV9,CASSVLSGGQNTEAFF,TGTGCCAGCAGCGTGTTATCTGGGGGCCAGAACACTGAAGCTTTCTTT
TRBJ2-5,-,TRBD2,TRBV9,CASSGLAGGPQETQYF,TGTGCCAGCAGCGGACTAGCGGGGGGGCCTCAAGAGACCCAGTACTTC
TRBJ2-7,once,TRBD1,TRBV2,CASSRDRGRWEQYF,TGTGCCAGCAGCCGGGACAGGGGGCGATGGGAGCAGTACTTC
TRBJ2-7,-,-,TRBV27,CASSLGDIYEQYF,TGTGCCAGCAGTTTAGGGGACATCTACGAGCAGTACTTC
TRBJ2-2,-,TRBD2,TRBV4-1,CASRLAGGPAGELFF,TGCGCCAGCAGGTTAGCGGGAGGGCCGGCCGGGGAGCTGTTTTTT
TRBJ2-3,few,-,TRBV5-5,CASSLVEWGPGDTQYF,TGTGCCAGCAGCTTGGTCGAGTGGGGGCCAGGAGATACGCAGTATTTT
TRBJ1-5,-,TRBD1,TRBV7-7,CASSFRTGIRISLNQPQHF,TGTGCTAGCAGCTTCCGGACAGGGATTCGGATTAGCCTGAATCAGCCCCAGCATTTT
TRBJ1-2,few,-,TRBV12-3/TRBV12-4,CASSLFARGYTF,TGTGCCAGCAGTTTATTCGCGCGCGGCTACACCTTC
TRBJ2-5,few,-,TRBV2,CASSEGGRLGTQYF,TGTGCCAGCAGTGAAGGGGGGAGGCTCGGGACCCAGTACTTC
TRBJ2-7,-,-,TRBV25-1,CASSEPNF,TGTGCCAGCAGTGAACCTAACTTC
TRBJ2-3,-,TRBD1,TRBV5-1,CASSPGDRGTSTDTQYF,TGCGCCAGCAGCCCGGGGGACAGGGGGACGAGCACAGATACGCAGTATTTT
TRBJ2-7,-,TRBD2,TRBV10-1,CASSEGLADEQYF,TGCGCCAGCAGTGAGGGACTAGCGGACGAGCAGTACTTC
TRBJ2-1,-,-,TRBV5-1,CASSLESTGEQFF,TGCGCCAGCAGCTTGGAATCAACAGGTGAGCAGTTCTTC
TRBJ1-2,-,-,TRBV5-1,CASSFDPGPGANYGYTF,TGCGCCAGCAGCTTCGACCCCGGACCAGGGGCCAACTATGGCTACACCTTC
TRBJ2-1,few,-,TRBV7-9,CASSPITGSLYNEQFF,TGTGCCAGCAGCCCGATAACAGGTTCCCTCTACAATGAGCAGTTCTTC
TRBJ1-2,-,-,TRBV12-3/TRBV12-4,CASSFGRGRGAF,TGTGCCAGCAGTTTCGGGCGGGGGCGAGGTGCCTTC
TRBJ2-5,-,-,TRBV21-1,CASSKARKEGPKETQYF,TGTGCCAGCAGCAAAGCGCGGAAGGAAGGCCCTAAAGAGACCCAGTACTTC
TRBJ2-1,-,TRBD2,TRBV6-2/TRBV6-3,CASSLRAGGYNEQFF,TGTGCCAGCAGCCTACGAGCGGGGGGCTACAATGAGCAGTTCTTC
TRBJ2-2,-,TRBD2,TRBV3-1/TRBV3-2,CASSQDTSLAATGELFF,TGTGCCAGCAGCCAAGATACCAGCCTAGCGGCAACCGGGGAGCTGTTTTTT